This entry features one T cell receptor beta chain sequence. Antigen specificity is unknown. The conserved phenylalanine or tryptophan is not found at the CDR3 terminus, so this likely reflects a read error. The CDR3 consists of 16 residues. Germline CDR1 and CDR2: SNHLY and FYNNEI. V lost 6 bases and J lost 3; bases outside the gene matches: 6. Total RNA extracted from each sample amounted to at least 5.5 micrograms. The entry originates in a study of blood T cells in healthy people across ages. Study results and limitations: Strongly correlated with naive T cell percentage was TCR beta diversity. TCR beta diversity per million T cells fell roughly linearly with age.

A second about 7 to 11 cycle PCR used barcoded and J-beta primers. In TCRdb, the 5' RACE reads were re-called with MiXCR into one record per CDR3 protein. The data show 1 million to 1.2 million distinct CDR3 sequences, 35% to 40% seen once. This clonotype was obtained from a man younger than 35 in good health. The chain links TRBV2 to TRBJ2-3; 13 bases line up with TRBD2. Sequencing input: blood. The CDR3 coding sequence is TGTGCCAGCAGAAGAACGACTAGCGGGGGGACAGATACGCAGTATTCT. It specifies CASRRTTSGGTDTQYS.